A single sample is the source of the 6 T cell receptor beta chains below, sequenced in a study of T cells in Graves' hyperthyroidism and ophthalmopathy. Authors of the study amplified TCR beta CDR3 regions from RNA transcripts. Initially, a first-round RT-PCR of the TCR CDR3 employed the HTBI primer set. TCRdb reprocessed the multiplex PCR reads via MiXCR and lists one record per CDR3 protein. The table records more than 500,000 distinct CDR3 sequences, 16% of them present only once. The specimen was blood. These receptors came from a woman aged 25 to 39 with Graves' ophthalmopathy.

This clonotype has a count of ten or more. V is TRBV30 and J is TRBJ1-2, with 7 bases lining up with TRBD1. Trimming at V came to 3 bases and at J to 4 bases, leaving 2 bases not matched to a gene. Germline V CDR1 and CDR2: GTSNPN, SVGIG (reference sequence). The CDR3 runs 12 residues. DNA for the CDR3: TGTGCCTGGAGGGACAGGATCTATGGCTACACCTTC. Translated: CAWRDRIYGYTF.

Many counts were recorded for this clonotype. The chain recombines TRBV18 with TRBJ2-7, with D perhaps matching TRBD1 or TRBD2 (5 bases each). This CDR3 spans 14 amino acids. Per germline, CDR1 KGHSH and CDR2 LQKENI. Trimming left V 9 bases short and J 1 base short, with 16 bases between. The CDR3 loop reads CASLKGPLSYEQYF. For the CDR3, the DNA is TGTGCCAGTTTAAAGGGACCTTTATCCTACGAGCAGTACTTC.

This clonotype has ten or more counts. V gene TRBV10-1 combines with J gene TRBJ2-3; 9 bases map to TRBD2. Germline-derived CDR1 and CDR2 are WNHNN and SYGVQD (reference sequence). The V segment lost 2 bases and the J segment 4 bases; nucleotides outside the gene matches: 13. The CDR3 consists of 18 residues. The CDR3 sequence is CASSEPHAIAGVSDTQYF. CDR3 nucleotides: TGCGCCAGCAGTGAGCCCCACGCGATAGCGGGAGTGTCAGATACGCAGTATTTT.

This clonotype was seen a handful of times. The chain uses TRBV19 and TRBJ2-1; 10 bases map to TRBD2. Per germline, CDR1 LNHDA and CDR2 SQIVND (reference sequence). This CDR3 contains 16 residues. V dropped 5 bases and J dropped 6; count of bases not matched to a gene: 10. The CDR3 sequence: CASSLSVGLAANEQFF. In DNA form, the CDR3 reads TGTGCCAGTAGTCTCTCGGTAGGACTAGCGGCCAATGAGCAGTTCTTC.

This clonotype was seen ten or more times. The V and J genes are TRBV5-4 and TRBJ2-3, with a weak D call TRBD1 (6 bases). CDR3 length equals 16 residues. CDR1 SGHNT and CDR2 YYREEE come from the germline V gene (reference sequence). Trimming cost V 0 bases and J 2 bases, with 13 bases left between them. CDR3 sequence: CASSLEQGDNTDTQYF. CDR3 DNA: TGTGCCAGCAGCTTGGAACAGGGCGACAACACAGATACGCAGTATTTT.

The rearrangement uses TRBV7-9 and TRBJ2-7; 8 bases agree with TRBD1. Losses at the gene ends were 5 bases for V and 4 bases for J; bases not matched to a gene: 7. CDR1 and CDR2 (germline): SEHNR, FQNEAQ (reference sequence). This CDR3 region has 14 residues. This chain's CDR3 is CASSPFGTGYEQYF. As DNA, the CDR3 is TGTGCCAGCAGCCCTTTTGGGACAGGATACGAGCAGTACTTC.